A selection of T cell receptor beta chains follows, all from one sample in a study of OX40 agonist ivuxolimab in advanced cancers. Sequenced by immunoSEQ multiplex PCR; TCRdb stores in-frame clones only, minus some. The table has over 30,000 clones, less than 85% seen once; the top ten hold less than 2%. The sequences come from CD4+ or CD8+ T cells sorted from blood, collected in a trial of the OX40 agonist ivuxolimab. The receptors were gathered from an adult with an advanced solid tumor such as melanoma, head and neck, liver or kidney cancer. Each CDR3 is given with its conserved first and last residue. The D gene is left open where the match is weak. Size is stated for part of the rows, as once, few or many counts, or as a class when the clone is expanded.

.,TRBV5-1,TRBJ2-5,.,TGCGCCAGCAGCTTGAACAGGGTCCCAGAGACCCAGTACTTC,CASSLNRVPETQYF
.,TRBV18,TRBJ1-2,.,TGTGCCAGCTCACGGGGGACCGTATATGGCTACACCTTC,CASSRGTVYGYTF
TRBD1,TRBV11-2,TRBJ1-3,.,TGTGCCAGCAGCTTAGGGGGTACCGGGACAGCCTCTGGAAACACCATATATTTT,CASSLGGTGTASGNTIYF
.,TRBV18,TRBJ2-7,.,TGTGCCAGCTCACCGGGGTTTACAACCTACGAGCAGTACTTC,CASSPGFTTYEQYF
.,TRBV29-1,TRBJ1-2,once,TGCAGCGCCGGTGGGGGTACGGAGATTTATGGCTACACCTTC,CSAGGGTEIYGYTF
.,TRBV5-5,TRBJ1-3,.,TGTGCCAGCAGCTTGGTTGGAACCAACTCTGGAAACACCATATATTTT,CASSLVGTNSGNTIYF
.,TRBV9,TRBJ2-1,.,TGTGCCAGCAGCCCCGGAGGCTCCTACAATGAGCAGTTCTTC,CASSPGGSYNEQFF
.,TRBV2,TRBJ1-3,.,TGTGCCAGCAGTGAGGGGGTTTATCCTGGAAACACCATATATTTT,CASSEGVYPGNTIYF
TRBD1,TRBV7-2,TRBJ2-3,.,TGTGCCAGCAGCAGGGACAGGGCGGCAGATACGCAGTATTTT,CASSRDRAADTQYF
.,TRBV7-9,TRBJ2-1,.,TGTGCCAGCAGTTCCTGGACTGGGAACAATGAGCAGTTCTTC,CASSSWTGNNEQFF
TRBD1,TRBV4-3,TRBJ1-6,medium-sized,TGCGCCAGCAGCCAAGAACTCGTTCAGGGGGCCGGATCACCCCTCCACTTT,CASSQELVQGAGSPLHF
.,TRBV14,TRBJ2-7,.,TGTGCCAGCAGCCTTATCGAAGGCATCGAGCAGTACTTC,CASSLIEGIEQYF
TRBD1,TRBV29-1,TRBJ1-1,.,TGCAGCGTTGACACAGGGGGCGTCTCTGAAGCTTTCTTT,CSVDTGGVSEAFF
.,TRBV7-9,TRBJ1-2,.,TGTGCCAGCAGCTCCTCGGACAGACCCCTGGGGTATGGCTACACCTTC,CASSSSDRPLGYGYTF
.,TRBV10-3,TRBJ1-1,.,TGTGCCATCAGTGAGTCGATAAAGACAAGGAAACTCGCTTTCTTT,CAISESIKTRKLAFF
TRBD1,TRBV9,TRBJ2-7,.,TGTGCCAGCAGCGAATCAGGGGGCAGGTACGAGCAGTACTTC,CASSESGGRYEQYF
TRBD2,TRBV18,TRBJ2-7,.,TGTGCCAGCTCGAGGACTAGCGGATACGAGCAGTACTTC,CASSRTSGYEQYF
.,TRBV29-1,TRBJ1-1,.,TGCAGCGTTGAGCGCGGGGGGGTGAACACTGAAGCTTTCTTT,CSVERGGVNTEAFF
.,TRBV29-1,TRBJ1-1,.,TGCAGCGTTGGACCAAACACTGAAGCTTTCTTT,CSVGPNTEAFF
TRBD2,TRBV5-4,TRBJ2-2,few,TGTGCCAGCAGCTTGGCCCGGGGGGCGAACACCGGGGAGCTGTTTTTT,CASSLARGANTGELFF
.,TRBV28,TRBJ1-3,.,TGTGCCAGCAGTTTAGGGGCAGCCTCTGGAAACACCATATATTTT,CASSLGAASGNTIYF
.,TRBV6-1,TRBJ1-5,.,TGTGCCAGCAGTGAAAGTCAGGGTGAAGGTCAGCCCCAGCATTTT,CASSESQGEGQPQHF
.,TRBV5-6,TRBJ2-3,.,TGTGCCAGCAGCTTGGAGATAGGTTCAGATACGCAGTATTTT,CASSLEIGSDTQYF
.,TRBV7-2,TRBJ1-5,.,TGTGCCAGCAGCTCATGGGGGGGGGATCAGCCCCAGCATTTT,CASSSWGGDQPQHF
TRBD1,TRBV18,TRBJ2-3,.,TGTGCCAGCTCACTGGGACAGGGGTCAGATACGCAGTATTTT,CASSLGQGSDTQYF
.,TRBV5-1,TRBJ2-5,few,TGCGCCAGCAGCTTGAAGACAGGCACCATCCAAGAGACCCAGTACTTC,CASSLKTGTIQETQYF
.,TRBV4-3,TRBJ1-3,.,TGCGCCAGCAGCCAGGAGAGGGACACCTACTCTGGAAACACCATATATTTT,CASSQERDTYSGNTIYF
TRBD2,TRBV5-1,TRBJ2-3,.,TGCGCCAGCAGCCCGGGACTAGCGGGGGGCACAGATACGCAGTATTTT,CASSPGLAGGTDTQYF
TRBD1,TRBV5-4,TRBJ1-2,few,TGTGCCAGCAGCTCAACAGGGGTTTATGGCTACACCTTC,CASSSTGVYGYTF
TRBD1,TRBV19,TRBJ2-7,.,TGTGCCAGTAGTATAGGACAGGGGGATGTCTACGAGCAGTACTTC,CASSIGQGDVYEQYF
TRBD1,TRBV6-1,TRBJ1-2,few,TGTGCCAGCAGTGGGGACAGGTCTGTCTATGGCTACACCTTC,CASSGDRSVYGYTF
.,TRBV21-1,TRBJ2-7,.,TGTGCCAGCAGCAAAATCCGGCGGAGGGGTGCAGGCGACTACGAGCAGTACTTC,CASSKIRRRGAGDYEQYF
.,TRBV5-4,TRBJ2-3,.,TGTGCCAGCAGTCTGGACCTTAGCACAGATACGCAGTATTTT,CASSLDLSTDTQYF
.,TRBV11-2,TRBJ2-1,few,TGTGCCAGCAGCCCCATCCATGGGGAAAACTACAATGAGCAGTTCTTC,CASSPIHGENYNEQFF
.,TRBV7-9,TRBJ2-3,.,TGTGCCAGCAGCTGGTACAGGGAAGGTAGGCACACAGATACGCAGTATTTT,CASSWYREGRHTDTQYF
TRBD2,TRBV6-5,TRBJ2-4,.,TGTGCCAGCAGTATAGAGCGGGGCGAGAACATTCAGTACTTC,CASSIERGENIQYF
TRBD1,TRBV19,TRBJ2-1,.,TGTGCCAGTAGTAGGCTTCGGGACAGGGTAGGAGGGGAGCAGTTCTTC,CASSRLRDRVGGEQFF
.,TRBV7-2,TRBJ2-7,.,TGTGCCAGCAGCTTAGCGTGGGCTAATACGGTAGGGTACTTC,CASSLAWANTVGYF
.,TRBV11-2,TRBJ2-3,few,TGTGCCAGCACCGATCAGAGCCGTGGCACAGATACGCAGTATTTT,CASTDQSRGTDTQYF
TRBD1,TRBV6-4,TRBJ1-2,.,TGTGCCAGCAGTGACAACGACAGGGCTAACTATGGCTACACCTTC,CASSDNDRANYGYTF
.,TRBV4-1,TRBJ1-1,once,TGCGCCAGCAGCCTAGTTTCAGATCCGAACACTGAAGCTTTCTTT,CASSLVSDPNTEAFF
.,TRBV6-5,TRBJ2-7,.,TGTGCCAGCAGCTCCGGGACCTCGGAAGGCCCCGAGCAGTACTTC,CASSSGTSEGPEQYF
TRBD1,TRBV5-6,TRBJ1-3,.,TGTGCCAGCAGCTTGGGACAGACAGGGAGAAACACCATATATTTT,CASSLGQTGRNTIYF
.,TRBV6-6,TRBJ1-3,.,TGTGCCAGCATCCCGACAGGAGGAAACACCATATATTTT,CASIPTGGNTIYF
.,TRBV6-1,TRBJ1-4,.,TGTGCCAGCAGGAGGGGCACCTATGAAAAACTGTTTTTT,CASRRGTYEKLFF
.,TRBV30,TRBJ1-1,.,TGTGCCTGGAGCAAAGGAACTGAAGCTTTCTTT,CAWSKGTEAFF